This section outlines one TCR beta chain sequence together with its context. Samples were taken several times over chemoradiotherapy. Sequencing was performed with immunoSEQ multiplex PCR; in TCRdb, only in-frame clones are kept and a portion is missing. The data contain 25,000 to 30,000 clones, about four fifths of them singletons. The data are from a study of chemoradiotherapy in HPV16-positive cancers. Germline CDR1 is MNHNS and CDR2 is SASEGT. J gave up 1 base and V 6 bases, and 3 bases lay outside the gene matches. This CDR3 has 14 amino acids. The V gene is TRBV6-1, the J gene TRBJ1-2; 9 nucleotides align to TRBD1. The sequencing here drew on blood, taken from a patient who underwent chemoradiotherapy. This TCR came from a human donor with HPV-associated anogenital cancer. The CDR3 nucleotides read TGTGCCAGCAGGGCGACAGGGGGTAACTATGGCTACACCTTC. This translates into CASRATGGNYGYTF.